These 13 T cell receptor beta chains came from one sample sequenced in a study of CD8+CD57+ T cells in acquired aplastic anemia. The template used for profiling TCR beta VDJ and CDR3 was genomic DNA. One entry per CDR3 protein results from TCRdb running MiXCR on the reads. The sample lists 400,000 to 450,000 distinct CDR3 sequences, about two thirds occurring once. Sequencing was carried out using sorted CD4+, CD8+, or CD8+CD57+ T cells (not recorded which) from PBMCs. These receptors were collected from a human donor in good health, serving as a control.

This clonotype was detected a few times. The chain links TRBV20-1 to TRBJ2-7, with unresolved D. The germline V and J ends were trimmed by 6 bases and 3 bases, with 12 bases remaining between them. The CDR3 covers 12 residues. Per the germline V gene, CDR1 is DFQATT and CDR2 is SNEGSKA (reference sequence). The CDR3, as DNA: TGCAGTGCATGGACGGTGGTCTACGAGCAGTACTTC. The encoded protein is CSAWTVVYEQYF.

The chain couples TRBV7-3 to TRBJ2-2, with D possibly being TRBD1 or TRBD2 (5 bases each). V was clipped by 6 bases and J by 13 bases, with 21 bases between them. The CDR3 totals 14 residues. CDR1 and CDR2 (germline): SGHTA, FQGTGA. The CDR3 loop reads CASSDGQDTGTLFF. The CDR3 bases are TGTGCCAGCAGTGACGGGCAGGACACCGGGACGCTGTTTTTT.

The V gene is TRBV15, the J gene TRBJ2-1; 7 bases are a match to TRBD2. The J segment lost 0 bases and the V segment lost 3 bases, leaving 5 bases of the junction unmatched. This CDR3 spans 16 amino acids. Germline V gives CDR1 LNHNV, CDR2 YYDKDF (reference sequence). CDR3 bases: TGTGCCACCAGCAGCGAAAGCGGGGTCTCCTACAATGAGCAGTTCTTC. Protein: CATSSESGVSYNEQFF.

Regarding this clonotype: At one boundary the junction diverges from the germline segment, which might be a read error. V is TRBV5-1 and J is TRBJ1-1, with TRBD1 matching over 7 bases. CDR1 and CDR2 from the germline V gene are SGHRS and YFSETQ. This CDR3 has 14 residues. CDR3 nucleotide sequence: TGTGCCAGCAGCGGGTGGACAGGGAACACTGAAGCTTTCTTT. Translated, it gives CASSGWTGNTEAFF.

On this clonotype: The CDR3 does not close with the conserved phenylalanine or tryptophan, likely indicating a read error. Because the CDR3's place on the DNA is in doubt, the DNA is left out and the CDR3 is given as listed by TCRdb. The chain combines TRBV7-2 with TRBJ2-7; TRBD1 reflects the table's D call only, with no check against the DNA. The CDR3 is 8 residues long, counting both termini. CDR1 and CDR2 from the germline V gene are SGHTA and FQGNSA. The CDR3 loop is CAIRTGRG.

This chain joins TRBV9 and TRBJ1-2; 9 bases line up with TRBD1. The CDR3 runs to 15 residues. With V trimmed by 4 bases and J by 11 bases, 15 bases remained unmatched. Germline V lookup: CDR1 SGDLS, CDR2 YYNGEE. The CDR3 DNA reads TGTGCCAGCAGCATCCTTACAGGGGGCGCTGAAGGTTACACCTTC. This encodes CASSILTGGAEGYTF.

Turning to this clonotype: Just one base apart from a much larger clone, this may be a read error. The chain uses TRBV12-3 or TRBV12-4 and TRBJ2-1; the D is unclear. Trimming removed 2 bases at V and 0 bases at J, with 11 bases between. The CDR3 length is 16 residues. In DNA, the CDR3 is TGTGCCAGCAGTTTATCCCGAAGGAGCTCCTACAATGAGCAGTTCTTC. Its protein product is CASSLSRRSSYNEQFF.

This chain joins TRBV7-2 and TRBJ2-7; TRBD1 aligns across 8 bases. Germline V CDR1 and CDR2: SGHTA, FQGNSA. CDR3 length: 13 amino acids. The junction had 8 bases not matched to a gene; V was cut back by 5 bases and J by 8 bases. The CDR3 reads CASSPRGLDQQYF. The CDR3 nucleotides are TGTGCCAGCAGCCCCAGGGGGCTCGACCAGCAGTACTTC. The full variable domain, rest sourced from reference TRBV7-2 and TRBJ2-7, is GAGVSQSPSNKVTEKGKDVELRCDPISGHTALYWYRQSLGQGLEFLIYFQGNSAPDKSGLPSDRFSAERTGGSVSTLTIQRTQQEDSAVYLCASSPRGLDQQYFGPGTRLTVT.

In regard to this clonotype: Germline and junction disagree at one end, which may indicate a read error. The chain employs TRBV24-1 and TRBJ2-3, with 7 positions matching TRBD2. Germline-derived CDR1 and CDR2 are KGHDR and SFDVKD. This CDR3 is built from 15 residues. The CDR3 region has the DNA TGTGCCAGCAGCTTTGGGGGGGGGAGCAGAGATACGCAGTATTTT. As protein: CASSFGGGSRDTQYF.

The J gene is TRBJ2-5, the V gene TRBV6-6, with D perhaps TRBD2 (6 bases). Trimming cost V 6 bases and J 5 bases, with 13 bases left between them. Germline V lookup: CDR1 MNHNY, CDR2 SVGAGI (reference sequence). This CDR3 contains 13 residues. The CDR3 nucleotides are TGTGCCAGCAGAGTCACCGGGAGTGAGACCCAGTACTTC. Translating it yields CASRVTGSETQYF.

In regard to this clonotype: One end of the junction does not line up with germline, which may come from a read error. V usage is TRBV9 and J usage is TRBJ2-5, with 7 positions matching TRBD1. This CDR3 is 15 amino acids long. Germline lookup yields CDR1 SGDLS and CDR2 YYNGEE. The CDR3 protein is CASSPNRGPQEPQYF. In nucleotides, the CDR3 is TGTGCCAGCAGCCCTAACAGGGGCCCCCAAGAGCCCCAGTACTTC.

V is TRBV5-5 and J is TRBJ1-6; D is ambiguous. V gave up 4 bases and J gave up 3 bases, with 11 bases separating them. This CDR3 comprises 15 residues. Germline loops: CDR1 SGHKS, CDR2 YYEKEE (reference sequence). The CDR3 sequence is CASSRRRDYNSPLHF. The CDR3 DNA follows: TGTGCCAGCAGCCGCCGGAGAGACTATAATTCACCCCTCCACTTT.

A word on this clonotype: The CDR3 end shows no conserved phenylalanine or tryptophan, and so a read error is likely. No DNA is shown, since the ends of the CDR3 on it are uncertain; the CDR3 is the one TCRdb lists. This chain uses TRBV7-2 with TRBJ1-2; the D segment call TRBD1 is taken from the table without a DNA check. Counting both end residues, the CDR3 totals 13 amino acids. Germline assignment: CDR1 SGHTA and CDR2 FQGNSA. Here the CDR3 reads CASSRRQELWLHL.